What follows is one TCR beta chain and its context. The target antigen is unknown. Clones were read by immunoSEQ multiplex PCR, and TCRdb kept only the in-frame ones, dropping some. The table includes around 130,000 clones, 75% to 90% detected once. These data are taken from a study of identifying expanded T cells in peripheral blood. General observations from the study: Across healthy donors, higher total template counts meant significantly greater roughly two-week count variance. Technical replicates showed roughly 1.2 changed clones; two weeks around 15; four weeks 19.

During the collection period, no donor immune events like infections were recorded. The CDR3 has 12 amino acids. Trimming left V 2 bases short and J 4 bases short, with 6 bases between. CDR1 and CDR2 (germline): SGHAT, FQNNGV. The chain links TRBV11-2 to TRBJ2-7; D is unclear. Material for sequencing was blood. The TCR was taken from a person aged 18 to 70 in good health. CDR3 bases: TGTGCCAGCAGCTTAATGGCTTACGAGCAGTACTTC. Protein: CASSLMAYEQYF. The variable domain in full, completed from reference TRBV11-2 and TRBJ2-7, reads EAGVAQSPRYKIIEKRQSVAFWCNPISGHATLYWYQQILGQGPKLLIQFQNNGVVDDSQLPKDRFSAERLKGVDSTLKIQPAKLEDSAVYLCASSLMAYEQYFGPGTRLTVT.